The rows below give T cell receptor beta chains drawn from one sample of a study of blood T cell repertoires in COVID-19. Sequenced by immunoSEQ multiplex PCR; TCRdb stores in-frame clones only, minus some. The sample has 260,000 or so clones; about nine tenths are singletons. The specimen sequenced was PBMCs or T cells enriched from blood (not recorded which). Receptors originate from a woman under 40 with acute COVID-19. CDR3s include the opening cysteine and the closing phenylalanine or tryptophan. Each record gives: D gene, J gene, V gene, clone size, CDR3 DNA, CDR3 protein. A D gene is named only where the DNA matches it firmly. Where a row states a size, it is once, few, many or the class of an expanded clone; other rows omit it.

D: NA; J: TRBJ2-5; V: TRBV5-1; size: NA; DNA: TGCGCCAGCAGCACGCGAGGAGGAGAGACCCAGTACTTC; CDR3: CASSTRGGETQYF
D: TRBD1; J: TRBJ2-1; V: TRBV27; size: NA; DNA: TGTGCCAGCAGTCCGTCCGGGACAGGGAGGGAGTTCTTC; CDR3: CASSPSGTGREFF
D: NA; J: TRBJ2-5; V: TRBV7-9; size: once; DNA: TGTGCCAGCAGCGGGGGGTTTCTGCGGGAAGAGACCCAGTACTTC; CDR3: CASSGGFLREETQYF
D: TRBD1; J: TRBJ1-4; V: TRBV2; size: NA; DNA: TGTGCCAGCAGTATTCAGGGGGCCACTAATGAAAAACTGTTTTTT; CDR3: CASSIQGATNEKLFF
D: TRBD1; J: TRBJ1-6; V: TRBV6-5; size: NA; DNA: TGTGCCAGCAGATCAAGCGGGACAGGAAATTCACCCCTCCACTTT; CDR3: CASRSSGTGNSPLHF
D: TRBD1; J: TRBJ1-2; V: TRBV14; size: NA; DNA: TGTGCCAGCAGCTTATCAGGGGGCTATGTCTATGGCTACACCTTC; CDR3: CASSLSGGYVYGYTF
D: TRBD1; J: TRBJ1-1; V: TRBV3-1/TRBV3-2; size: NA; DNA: TGTGCCAGCAGCCAAGGTCCGGGACAGGGGCACACTGAAGCTTTCTTT; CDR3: CASSQGPGQGHTEAFF
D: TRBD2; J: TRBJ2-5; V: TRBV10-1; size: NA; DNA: TGCGCCAGCTCCAGCGGGGTACGAGAGACCCAGTACTTC; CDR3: CASSSGVRETQYF
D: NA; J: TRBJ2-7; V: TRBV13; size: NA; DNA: TGTGCCAGCAGCTTCACAGGGAGGGGTTCTTACGAGCAGTACTTC; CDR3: CASSFTGRGSYEQYF
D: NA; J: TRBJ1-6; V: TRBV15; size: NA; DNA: TGTGCCACCAGCAGAGGGGCAGGGGTAAATTCACCCCTCCACTTT; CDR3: CATSRGAGVNSPLHF
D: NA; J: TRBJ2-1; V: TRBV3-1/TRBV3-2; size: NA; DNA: TGTGCCAGCAGCCAAGGAGGGCCCCTCAATGAGCAGTTCTTC; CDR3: CASSQGGPLNEQFF
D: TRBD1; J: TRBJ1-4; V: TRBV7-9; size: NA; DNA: TGTGCCAGCAGCCAAGCTACATGGGACAGCTCTAATGAAAAACTGTTTTTT; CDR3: CASSQATWDSSNEKLFF
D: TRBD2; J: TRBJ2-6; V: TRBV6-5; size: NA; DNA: TGTGCCAGCAGAGGGGCGGGGGATGGGGCCAACGTCCTGACTTTC; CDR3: CASRGAGDGANVLTF
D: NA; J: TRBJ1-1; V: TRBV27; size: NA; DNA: TGTGCCAGCAGTTTATCCGGGGAAATGGATACTGAAGCTTTCTTT; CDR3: CASSLSGEMDTEAFF
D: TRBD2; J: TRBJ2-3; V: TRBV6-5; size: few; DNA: TGTGCCAGCATGGAGGGCGGGGGGGCGGCAGATACGCAGTATTTT; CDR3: CASMEGGGAADTQYF
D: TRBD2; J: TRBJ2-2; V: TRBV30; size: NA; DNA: TGTGCCTGGAGGCGGGGAGGGACGGACACCGGGGAGCTGTTTTTT; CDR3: CAWRRGGTDTGELFF
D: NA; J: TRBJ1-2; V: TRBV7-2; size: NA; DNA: TGTGCCAGCAGCTTAAGGGGGGGCTCCTATGGCTACACCTTC; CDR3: CASSLRGGSYGYTF
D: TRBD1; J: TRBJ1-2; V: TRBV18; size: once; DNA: TGTGCCAGCTCGCCTCGACAGGGGGAAGGCTACACCTTC; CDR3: CASSPRQGEGYTF